This T cell receptor beta chain appears in the sequencing data of a study of T-cell memory formation after mild COVID-19. The CDR3 runs 14 residues. Germline V CDR1 and CDR2: SGHRS, YFSETQ. Trimming cost V 6 bases and J 3 bases; bases outside gene matches: 5. TCRdb passed the 5' RACE reads through MiXCR, listing each CDR3 protein once. The sample yields hundreds of thousands of distinct CDR3 sequences, approximately 7.6% seen once. This receptor was taken from a man aged 18 to 29 who had mild COVID-19 (a few samples of this study predate the infection). Cell type and time point are not known. The specimen sequenced was PBMCs or a T cell subset sorted from them (not recorded which). This rearrangement joins TRBV5-1 to TRBJ2-2, with TRBD2 matching 7 bases. CDR3 in DNA: TGCGCCAGCACTCCTCGGGGGGACACCGGGGAGCTGTTTTTT. As protein: CASTPRGDTGELFF.